These T cell receptor beta chains were read from a single sample in a study of T cells after yellow fever vaccination. TCRdb itself ran the 5' RACE reads through MiXCR, one entry per CDR3 protein. Counted here are 20,000 to 30,000 distinct CDR3 sequences, around 4.3% occurring once; the ten biggest clones make up around 40%. Sample: PBMCs, either bulk or a sorted T-cell subset (CD4+, CD8+, memory, or dextramer-sorted; not recorded which), taken on the day of the yellow fever booster vaccination. These receptors were obtained from a man aged 18-30 years who received the YFV17D yellow fever vaccine. Both conserved end residues are part of each CDR3. The D gene is left open where the match is weak.

D	J	V	CDR3
TRBD2	TRBJ2-5	TRBV4-2	CASSQLSGGAAETQYF
TRBD1	TRBJ1-1	TRBV5-1	CASRKQGRVDTEAFF
.	TRBJ1-2	TRBV7-2	CASSPQGNSGYTF
TRBD2	TRBJ2-5	TRBV5-1	CASSLEGLAEETQYF
.	TRBJ2-5	TRBV5-4	CASRSWSQETQYF
TRBD2	TRBJ2-5	TRBV11-3	CASSLGLSALAGAQETQYF
.	TRBJ2-1	TRBV11-3	CASSQKQGDYNEQFF
.	TRBJ2-5	TRBV12-3/TRBV12-4	CASSLLSRQETQYF
.	TRBJ1-2	TRBV18	CASSPQGANYGYTF
.	TRBJ2-7	TRBV4-3	CASSQDFGVSSYEQYF
.	TRBJ2-5	TRBV7-9	CASSFGTRQETQYF
TRBD2	TRBJ2-1	TRBV3-1	CASSQAGAGGFYEQFF
.	TRBJ2-7	TRBV20-1	CSARDTGRDYEQYF
TRBD1	TRBJ1-1	TRBV4-3	CASSQDYRGTAFF
.	TRBJ1-1	TRBV20-1	CSARTGMNTEAFF
TRBD2	TRBJ2-5	TRBV11-2	CASSRAGEETQYF
.	TRBJ2-6	TRBV29-1	CSVERDTDSGANVLTF
.	TRBJ2-1	TRBV9	CASSVGVTVGNEQFF
.	TRBJ2-2	TRBV4-3	CASSHAYYTGELFF
TRBD1	TRBJ2-2	TRBV7-2	CASSQTGAGTGELFF
.	TRBJ2-2	TRBV12-3/TRBV12-4	CASEAWELIF
TRBD1	TRBJ1-1	TRBV12-3/TRBV12-4	CASSSGTDIKGTEAFF
TRBD2	TRBJ2-2	TRBV7-3	CASSLRGGSNTGELFF
TRBD1	TRBJ1-2	TRBV5-6	CASSRQGLNYGYTF
.	TRBJ2-7	TRBV7-6	CASSFPPGGRYEQYF
.	TRBJ1-2	TRBV5-1	CASSSGRAADYGYTF
.	TRBJ2-6	TRBV7-2	CASSLEVSGANVLTF
TRBD2	TRBJ2-3	TRBV7-6	CASSLGSGGSDTQYF
TRBD1	TRBJ2-7	TRBV6-6	CASTKGQGFYEQYF
.	TRBJ2-1	TRBV7-3	CASSNTPGRYYNEQFF
.	TRBJ2-5	TRBV20-1	CSASGDAGSEETQYF
TRBD1	TRBJ2-3	TRBV5-1	CASSGRDRVPDTQYF
.	TRBJ2-5	TRBV12-2	CASRFIGEETQYF
.	TRBJ1-1	TRBV5-1	CASSFSTGMNTEAFF
.	TRBJ2-5	TRBV7-2	CASSRPEGLPRAQYF
TRBD1	TRBJ2-1	TRBV4-1	CASSHWTGDPYNEQFF
TRBD2	TRBJ2-3	TRBV7-2	CASSSQLAGGMNTQYF
TRBD2	TRBJ2-5	TRBV20-1	CSCLAGGLETQYF
.	TRBJ1-2	TRBV7-2	CASSLVATRRGSDGYTF
.	TRBJ1-6	TRBV5-6	CASSPEGSYNSPLHF
TRBD2	TRBJ2-3	TRBV11-3	CASSLLAGPTDTQYF
.	TRBJ1-2	TRBV18	CASSPAVGVNYGYTF
.	TRBJ1-3	TRBV5-1	CASSWGGRPDSGNTIYF
TRBD1	TRBJ2-2	TRBV5-1	CASSPGQGVAGELFF